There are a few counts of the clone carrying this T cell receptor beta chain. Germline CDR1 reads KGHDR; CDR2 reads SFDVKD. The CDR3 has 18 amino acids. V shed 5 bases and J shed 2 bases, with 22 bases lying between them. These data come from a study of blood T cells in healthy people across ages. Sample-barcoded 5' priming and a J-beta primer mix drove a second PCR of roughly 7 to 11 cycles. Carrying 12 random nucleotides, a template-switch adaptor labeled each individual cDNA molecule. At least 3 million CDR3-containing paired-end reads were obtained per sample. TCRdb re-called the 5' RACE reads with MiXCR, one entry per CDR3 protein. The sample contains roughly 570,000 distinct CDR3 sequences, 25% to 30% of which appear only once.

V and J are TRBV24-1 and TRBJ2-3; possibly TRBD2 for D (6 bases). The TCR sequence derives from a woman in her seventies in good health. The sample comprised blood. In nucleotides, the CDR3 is TGTGCCACCAGTGGAGGGACGGAGGGCCCCTCGCCCACAGATACGCAGTATTTT. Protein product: CATSGGTEGPSPTDTQYF.